This T cell receptor beta chain was observed in a study of blood T cell repertoires in COVID-19 (dated by TCRdb to 2018 to 2020). Background on the whole study: Samples covering the acute and convalescent phases of COVID-19 were provided by collaborators in the United States, Italy and Spain. Where available, HLA class I and class II types were obtained from metadata supplied by the sample provider rather than from assay-based typing. The prospective study material was composed of cDNA or gDNA derived from T cells, B-cell-depleted T cells, or PBMCs. The dataset comprised deeply sampled blood TCRbeta repertoires from subjects exposed to, actively infected with, or recovered from COVID-19. Nearly every sample came with metadata listing a de-identified subject ID, COVID-19 status, age in years and sex. The samples were drawn from two sources: the first 160 participants of the ongoing ImmuneRACE study, and fewer than 1,500 subjects contributed by 6 global collaborators. A freely available public database, intended as a resource for researchers studying the immune response to SARS-CoV-2, is where the repertoires were released. What the work shows at the level of the full study, not this receptor alone: The quantity of clinical and demographic metadata differed by source and by participant and was supplied without curation.

TCRbeta CDR3 regions were amplified from genomic DNA using the immunoSEQ Assay, a bias-controlled multiplex PCR. As for the authors' bioinformatics: Nucleated cell counts per sample were estimated from amplification of reference gene primers within the assay. To quantify the absolute abundance of each unique TCRbeta CDR3 rearrangement, sequence reads were collapsed and filtered. Productive Simpson clonality was computed per sample as the square root of Simpson's diversity index over productive rearrangements. TCRdb limited this immuneACCESS table to in-frame rearrangements with V and J called. A share of clones is missing; checked studies link under half to unresolved V genes, and the rest is unexplained. The V and J calls and the clone size are those of that table, but D and trimming were determined from the DNA. The sample yields 300,000 to 400,000 clones; 91% were counted once. Together, the top ten hold around 3.3% of the sample.

Points on this clone: No cognate antigen has been identified for it. No base-level quality is on record; no much larger clone is a single base apart.

The cysteine opens and the phenylalanine closes a CDR3 of 15 amino acids. The retained sequence is limited to the CDR3, 45 bases, with the frame set at the first base. V ends up 6 bases short and J 4 bases short, with an unmatched junction base count of 7. Via the germline V gene (reference sequence), CDR1 is MNHEY and CDR2 SMNVEV. Samples from volunteer blood donors who had recovered from COVID-19 were contributed by a second Seattle source. The collaborating institutions used their own protocols to collect whole blood in K2EDTA tubes. Collaborator samples were shipped for TCRbeta analysis as frozen whole blood, isolated PBMCs, or DNA extracted from either sample type.

The rearranged segments are TRBV27 and TRBJ2-3, and TRBD1 aligns with 10 junction nucleotides. The receptor's source is a woman between 18 and 29 years old who had recovered from COVID-19. The sample was peripheral blood. In nucleotide form, the sequence is TGTGCCAGCAGACGGACAGGGGGTGTTGCAGATACGCAGTATTTT. It translates as CASRRTGGVADTQYF.